The source of this TCR beta chain is a study of blood T cell repertoires in COVID-19. The wider study: In each case, the material was cDNA or gDNA derived from T cells, B-cell-depleted T cells, or PBMCs.

Assay used: immunoSEQ multiplex PCR; TCRdb lists only in-frame clones, some missing. The table has about 170,000 clones, approximately 91% seen once. The CDR3 is 17 residues long. Germline-derived CDR1 and CDR2 are LGHNA and YSLEER. V was cut by 0 bases and J by 3 bases, with 14 bases left in between. V is TRBV4-3 and J is TRBJ2-2; a weak D match, TRBD2 (6 bases). The sequence was obtained from a man between 18 and 35 years old with COVID-19, enrolled during active disease. Sequencing was done on a sample of peripheral blood. In nucleotides, the CDR3 is TGCGCCAGCAGCCAAGATGGGACGGGAGTGGACACCGGGGAGCTGTTTTTT. This translates into CASSQDGTGVDTGELFF.